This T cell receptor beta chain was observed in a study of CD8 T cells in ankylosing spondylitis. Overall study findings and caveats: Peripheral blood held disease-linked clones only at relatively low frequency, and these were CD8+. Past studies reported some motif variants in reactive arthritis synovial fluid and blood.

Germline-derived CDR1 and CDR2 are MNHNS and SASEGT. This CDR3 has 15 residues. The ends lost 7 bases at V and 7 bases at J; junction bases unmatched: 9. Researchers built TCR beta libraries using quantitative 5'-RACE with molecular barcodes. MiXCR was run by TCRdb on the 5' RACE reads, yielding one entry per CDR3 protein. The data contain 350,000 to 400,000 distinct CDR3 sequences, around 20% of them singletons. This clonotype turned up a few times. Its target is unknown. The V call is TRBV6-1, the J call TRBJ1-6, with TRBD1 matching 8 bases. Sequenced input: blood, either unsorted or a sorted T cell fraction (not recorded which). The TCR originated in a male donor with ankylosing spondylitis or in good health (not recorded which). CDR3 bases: TGTGCCAGCACCCCCGGACAGGGTTTGAATTCACCCCTCCACTTT. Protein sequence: CASTPGQGLNSPLHF.